One and the same sample provided the 29 T cell receptor beta chains below, sequenced in a study of T cell changes during pregnancy in multiple sclerosis. Profiled with immunoSEQ multiplex PCR; TCRdb holds only in-frame clones, not every one. The top ten hold 1.6% of the sample, which has roughly 100,000 clones, about 90% seen once. The specimen was peripheral blood, collected before pregnancy. The receptor set was obtained from a female donor with multiple sclerosis, enrolled in a pregnancy study.

V and J are TRBV28 and TRBJ1-2; perhaps TRBD1 as D (5 bases). Trimming left V 5 bases short and J 2 bases short, with 15 bases between. CDR3 length: 15 amino acids. Germline loops: CDR1 MDHEN, CDR2 SYDVKM. This CDR3 reads CASSVLRAFNYGYTF. The CDR3 nucleotides are TGTGCCAGCAGTGTCCTCAGGGCGTTCAACTATGGCTACACCTTC.

The chain couples TRBV19 to TRBJ2-1, with D perhaps TRBD2 (5 bases). The CDR3 runs 14 residues. The V end was cut by 10 bases, the J end by 3 bases, with 16 bases between. The germline V gene has CDR1 LNHDA and CDR2 SQIVND (reference sequence). CDR3 nucleotides: TGTGCCACCCACACGGGGAGCTACTACAATGAGCAGTTCTTC. Translated: CATHTGSYYNEQFF.

V and J are TRBV6-5 and TRBJ2-1; 7 nucleotides line up with TRBD1. Trimming took 6 bases from V and 4 from J; bases not matched to a gene: 9. Per the germline V gene, CDR1 is MNHEY and CDR2 is SVGAGI. CDR3 length equals 15 residues. The CDR3 here is CASSRDRSHYNEQFF. The CDR3 DNA reads as TGTGCCAGCAGCCGGGACAGATCTCATTACAATGAGCAGTTCTTC.

This chain connects TRBV6-1 to TRBJ2-7; possible D gene TRBD1, 6 bases. Trimming cost V 5 bases and J 0 bases, with 14 bases left between them. There are 15 residues in the CDR3. Germline V gene sequence: CDR1 MNHNS, CDR2 SASEGT. This CDR3 is CASSKWVRGSYEQYF. Here the CDR3 DNA reads TGTGCCAGCAGTAAGTGGGTCAGGGGCTCCTACGAGCAGTACTTC.

The V call is TRBV10-3, the J call TRBJ1-1, with D possibly TRBD1 on 6 matching bases. V lost 4 bases to trimming and J lost 4 bases, with 7 bases between them. The germline V gene encodes CDR1 ENHRY and CDR2 SYGVKD. The CDR3 loop spans 12 amino acids. The CDR3, as DNA: TGTGCCATCAGTGGGACAGTCACTGAAGCTTTCTTT. Translation gives CAISGTVTEAFF.

The chain employs TRBV18 and TRBJ1-5, with unresolved D. V lost 2 bases to trimming and J lost 4 bases, with 9 bases between them. The length of the CDR3 is 14 residues. Germline CDR1 and CDR2: KGHSH and LQKENI. CDR3 nucleotide sequence: TGTGCCAGCTCACCAGTCCTAGTGAATCAGCCCCAGCATTTT. Residues: CASSPVLVNQPQHF.

This clone was picked up a small number of times. This chain joins TRBV6-5 and TRBJ1-2, with a weak D call TRBD1 (5 bases). Germline CDR1 MNHEY, CDR2 SVGAGI. CDR3 length equals 15 residues. The V and J ends lost 8 bases and 8 bases respectively, with 24 bases between them. The CDR3 coding sequence is TGTGCCAGCGGGGCCTCAACAGAGACTCCCTTAGGCTACACCTTC. It translates to CASGASTETPLGYTF.

The chain has TRBV5-6 and TRBJ2-7; D gene ambiguous. This CDR3 spans 14 amino acids. Germline assignment: CDR1 SGHDT and CDR2 YYEEEE. Trimming took 0 bases from V and 2 from J, leaving 9 bases between them. CDR3 sequence (DNA): TGTGCCAGCAGCTTGGGGCATACCACCTACGAGCAGTACTTC. Translating gives CASSLGHTTYEQYF.

This clone has only one observation. V is TRBV5-6 and J is TRBJ2-7; 11 bases align to TRBD1. There are 14 residues in the CDR3. In germline, CDR1 is SGHDT, CDR2 YYEEEE. The V and J ends lost 2 bases and 6 bases, in that order; junction bases with no gene match: 4. CDR3 nucleotide sequence: TGTGCCAGCAGCTTTGGGACAGGGGGTGGCGAGCAGTACTTC. Translated: CASSFGTGGGEQYF.

The genes are TRBV4-3 and TRBJ1-2, with 7 bases identical to TRBD1. J lost 5 bases, V lost 0 bases, and 6 bases had no gene match. Germline V CDR1 and CDR2: LGHNA, YSLEER. The CDR3 loop spans 15 amino acids. The CDR3 bases are TGCGCCAGCAGCCAAGATTCACAGGGGCAATATGGCTACACCTTC. Its translation: CASSQDSQGQYGYTF.

The gene calls are TRBV10-3 and TRBJ1-2; weak D call: TRBD1 (6 bases). Per germline, CDR1 ENHRY and CDR2 SYGVKD. CDR3 length: 12 amino acids. Trimming removed 6 bases from V and 10 bases from J, with 15 bases in between. The CDR3 is CAIRAGQNDYTF. The CDR3 DNA reads as TGTGCCATCAGAGCTGGACAGAACGACTACACCTTC.

The chain uses TRBV30 and TRBJ1-3; TRBD1 agrees at 8 bases. Trimming took 6 bases from V and 2 from J; bases not matched to a gene: 3. The CDR3 loop spans 13 amino acids. Per germline, CDR1 GTSNPN and CDR2 SVGIG (reference sequence). CDR3 nucleotides: TGTGCCTGTACAGGGGGACCTGGAAACACCATATATTTT. Encoded protein: CACTGGPGNTIYF.

The CDR3 region is CASSVGAHYTDTQYF. As DNA, the CDR3 is TGTGCCAGCAGCGTAGGGGCGCATTACACAGATACGCAGTATTTT. J is TRBJ2-3 and V is TRBV9, with D uncertain. Germline V lookup: CDR1 SGDLS, CDR2 YYNGEE. The V end was cut by 0 bases, the J end by 2 bases, with 10 bases between. The CDR3 totals 15 residues. Based on the CDR3 plus reference TRBV9 and TRBJ2-3, the full variable domain is DSGVTQTPKHLITATGQRVTLRCSPRSGDLSVYWYQQSLDQGLQFLIQYYNGEERAKGNILERFSAQQFPDLHSELNLSSLELGDSALYFCASSVGAHYTDTQYFGPGTRLTVL.

The chain combines TRBV27 with TRBJ2-2; 7 nucleotides agree with TRBD1. V was clipped by 11 bases and J by 5 bases; unmatched bases: 11. Per the germline V gene, CDR1 is MNHEY and CDR2 is SMNVEV (reference sequence). This CDR3 has 14 residues. The CDR3, as DNA: TGTGCCTCCATCTTGGGACAGCGGACCGGGGAGCTGTTTTTT. Encoded protein: CASILGQRTGELFF.

This chain connects TRBV7-3 to TRBJ2-3, with 8 positions matching TRBD2. Trimming at V came to 3 bases and at J to 2 bases, leaving 4 bases not matched to a gene. Germline CDR1 SGHTA, CDR2 FQGTGA. CDR3 length: 15 amino acids. The CDR3 loop reads CASSLSSGNTDTQYF. The DNA of the CDR3 is TGTGCCAGCAGCTTGAGTAGCGGGAACACAGATACGCAGTATTTT.

The gene calls are TRBV11-3 and TRBJ2-1, with 9 bases aligning to TRBD1. Germline-derived CDR1 and CDR2 are SGHNT and YENEEA. The CDR3 has 19 residues. V lost 3 bases and J lost 5; bases outside the gene matches: 17. The CDR3 DNA follows: TGTGCCAGCAGCTTCCAGAGGACAGGGGTAGCATCCGGTGACAATGAGCAGTTCTTC. Its translation: CASSFQRTGVASGDNEQFF.

This clone was recorded once. The rearrangement links TRBV7-6 to TRBJ2-7; 9 positions agree with TRBD2. This CDR3 is built from 14 residues. CDR1 and CDR2 from the germline V gene are SGHVS and FNYEAQ. Unmatched junction bases numbered 4, after V lost 3 bases and J lost 4 bases. CDR3 nucleotides: TGTGCCAGCAGCTTCGGTCTAGCGGGGTACGAGCAGTACTTC. Translated, it gives CASSFGLAGYEQYF.

The gene calls are TRBV4-2 and TRBJ2-7, with TRBD1 matching over 7 bases. The CDR3 is 17 amino acids. CDR1 and CDR2 (germline): LGHNA, YNFKEQ. Trimming at V came to 0 bases and at J to 5 bases, leaving 13 bases not matched to a gene. The CDR3 here is CASSQDLTGYGGHEQYF. CDR3 coding DNA: TGTGCCAGCAGCCAAGACTTGACAGGGTACGGAGGCCACGAGCAGTACTTC.

J is TRBJ2-7 and V is TRBV6-1; 7 bases match TRBD2. The CDR3 is 15 residues long. Germline assignment: CDR1 MNHNS and CDR2 SASEGT. The trim removed 3 bases at V and 4 bases at J, leaving 9 bases unmatched. The CDR3 spells CASSETAGVVYEQYF. Written as DNA, the CDR3 is TGTGCCAGCAGTGAGACCGCGGGAGTCGTTTACGAGCAGTACTTC.

The chain carries TRBV6-5 and TRBJ2-7; D remains ambiguous. CDR1 and CDR2 from the germline V gene are MNHEY and SVGAGI. V was shortened by 4 bases and J by 0 bases, with 16 bases between the two germline ends. This CDR3 contains 16 residues. The CDR3 nucleotides are TGTGCCAGCAGTTTTCGGTTATTTGGCGGCTCCTACGAGCAGTACTTC. Amino acid sequence: CASSFRLFGGSYEQYF.

The chain carries TRBV7-3 and TRBJ2-7; weak D call: TRBD2 (7 bases). The CDR3 contains 14 residues. Germline V gene data show CDR1 as SGHTA and CDR2 as FQGTGA. Deletions cut 5 bases from V and 3 bases from J, with 14 bases between. The CDR3 DNA is TGTGCCAGCAGCCCTGGAGGGGGGGACTACGAGCAGTACTTC. Protein sequence: CASSPGGGDYEQYF.

J is TRBJ2-5 and V is TRBV9; 9 nucleotides agree with TRBD2. The germline V gene has CDR1 SGDLS and CDR2 YYNGEE. The CDR3 consists of 15 residues. V was pared by 4 bases and J by 4 bases, with 8 bases of the junction left unmatched. The CDR3 nucleotides read TGTGCCAGCAGCTCTGGCGGGGGGGAGGGAGAGACCCAGTACTTC. It codes for CASSSGGGEGETQYF.

The chain links TRBV5-1 to TRBJ1-1, with a tentative D call TRBD1 (5 bases). The V end lost 6 bases, the J end lost 0 bases, and 15 bases lay between the germline ends. The CDR3 is made up of 15 amino acids. Germline V gene data show CDR1 as SGHRS and CDR2 as YFSETQ. The CDR3 reads CASNGGYGMNTEAFF. In nucleotides, the CDR3 is TGCGCCAGCAACGGGGGATATGGGATGAACACTGAAGCTTTCTTT.

The chain combines TRBV5-1 with TRBJ2-1; D gene ambiguous. V lost 4 bases to trimming and J lost 10 bases, with 3 bases between them. The V gene's germline CDR1 is SGHRS and CDR2 YFSETQ. This CDR3 is 9 amino acids long. The CDR3 here is CASSPEQFF. The CDR3, as DNA: TGCGCCAGCAGCCCGGAGCAGTTCTTC. The whole variable domain, remainder taken from reference TRBV5-1 and TRBJ2-1, is KAGVTQTPRYLIKTRGQQVTLSCSPISGHRSVSWYQQTPGQGLQFLFEYFSETQRNKGNFPGRFSGRQFSNSRSEMNVSTLELGDSALYLCASSPEQFFGPGTRLTVL.

V and J are TRBV7-2 and TRBJ1-3; tentative D call: TRBD1 (5 bases). CDR3 size: 15 residues. Germline V lookup: CDR1 SGHTA, CDR2 FQGNSA. V was clipped by 5 bases and J by 4 bases, with 15 bases between them. In nucleotides, the CDR3 is TGTGCCAGCAGCCCGGCGGGGCCTGGGGGAAACACCATATATTTT. This codes for CASSPAGPGGNTIYF.

The J gene is TRBJ2-3, the V gene TRBV5-5, with D uncertain. The CDR3 is 14 amino acids. CDR1 and CDR2 (germline): SGHKS, YYEKEE (reference sequence). V lost 0 bases, J lost 1 base, and 6 bases lay in between. This chain's CDR3 is CASSLEQGTDTQYF. CDR3 DNA: TGTGCCAGCAGCTTGGAGCAGGGCACAGATACGCAGTATTTT. Filled out from reference TRBV5-5 and TRBJ2-3, the complete variable domain reads DAGVTQSPTHLIKTRGQQVTLRCSPISGHKSVSWYQQVLGQGPQFIFQYYEKEERGRGNFPDRFSARQFPNYSSELNVNALLLGDSALYLCASSLEQGTDTQYFGPGTRLTVL.

The genes are TRBV5-1 and TRBJ2-5; tentatively, D is TRBD1 (5 bases). This CDR3 spans 14 amino acids. Germline-derived CDR1 and CDR2 are SGHRS and YFSETQ. V lost 2 bases to trimming and J lost 0 bases, with 8 bases between them. CDR3 amino acids: CASSFWGNQETQYF. The CDR3 DNA sequence: TGCGCCAGCAGCTTCTGGGGCAACCAAGAGACCCAGTACTTC.

The chain links TRBV4-1 to TRBJ1-5; tentative D call: TRBD1 (5 bases). The CDR3 loop spans 15 amino acids. The V end lost 4 bases, the J end lost 5 bases, and 15 bases lay between the germline ends. Germline assignment: CDR1 MGHRA and CDR2 YSYEKL. This chain's CDR3 is CASSPRQGNYQPQHF. In nucleotides, the CDR3 is TGCGCCAGCAGCCCTAGGCAGGGTAATTATCAGCCCCAGCATTTT.

CDR3 loop: CASWTGANQPQHF. DNA for the CDR3: TGTGCCAGCTGGACAGGGGCCAATCAGCCCCAGCATTTT. The rearrangement links TRBV6-1 to TRBJ1-5, with 9 bases lining up with TRBD1. There are 13 residues in the CDR3. The germline gives CDR1 MNHNS, CDR2 SASEGT. The V and J ends lost 8 bases and 3 bases, in that order; junction bases with no gene match: 2.